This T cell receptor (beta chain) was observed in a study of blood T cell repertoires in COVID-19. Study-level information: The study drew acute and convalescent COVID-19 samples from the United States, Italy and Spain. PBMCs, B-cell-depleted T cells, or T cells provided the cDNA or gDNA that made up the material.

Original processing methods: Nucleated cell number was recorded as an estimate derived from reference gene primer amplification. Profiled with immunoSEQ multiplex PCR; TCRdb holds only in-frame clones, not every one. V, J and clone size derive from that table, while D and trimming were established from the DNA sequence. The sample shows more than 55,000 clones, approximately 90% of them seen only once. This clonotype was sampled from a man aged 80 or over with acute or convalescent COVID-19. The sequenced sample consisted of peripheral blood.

CDR3: CASSSAYRDRGEKLFF. Written as DNA, the CDR3 is TGCGCCAGCAGCTCGGCGTATCGGGACAGGGGTGAAAAACTGTTTTTT. The V gene is TRBV5-1, the J gene TRBJ1-4; TRBD1 agrees at 10 bases. The germline CDR1 and CDR2 sequences are SGHRS and YFSETQ. The CDR3 is made up of 16 amino acids. J gave up 7 bases and V 3 bases, and 9 bases lay outside the gene matches.